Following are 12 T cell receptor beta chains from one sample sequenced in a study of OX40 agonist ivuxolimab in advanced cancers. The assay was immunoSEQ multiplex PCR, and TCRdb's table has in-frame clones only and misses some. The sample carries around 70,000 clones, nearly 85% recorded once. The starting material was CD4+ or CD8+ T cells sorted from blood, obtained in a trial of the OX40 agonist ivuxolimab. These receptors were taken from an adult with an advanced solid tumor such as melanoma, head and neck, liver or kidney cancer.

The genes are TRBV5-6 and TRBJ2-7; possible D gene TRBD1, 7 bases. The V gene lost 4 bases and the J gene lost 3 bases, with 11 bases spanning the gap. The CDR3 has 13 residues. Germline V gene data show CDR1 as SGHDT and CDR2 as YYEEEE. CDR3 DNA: TGTGCCAGCAGCCGCGGGACAGTCTACGAGCAGTACTTC. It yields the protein CASSRGTVYEQYF.

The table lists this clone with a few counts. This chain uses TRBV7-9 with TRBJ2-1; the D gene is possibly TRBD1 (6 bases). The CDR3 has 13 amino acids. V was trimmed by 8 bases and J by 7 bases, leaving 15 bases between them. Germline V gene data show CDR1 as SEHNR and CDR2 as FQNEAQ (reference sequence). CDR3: CASVDSSLNEQFF. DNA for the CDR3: TGTGCCAGCGTGGACAGCTCACTGAATGAGCAGTTCTTC.

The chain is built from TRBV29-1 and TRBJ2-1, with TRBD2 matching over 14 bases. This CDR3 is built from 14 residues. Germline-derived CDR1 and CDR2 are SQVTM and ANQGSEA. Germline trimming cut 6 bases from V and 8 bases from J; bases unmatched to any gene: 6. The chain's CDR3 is CSVLGLAGVYEQFF. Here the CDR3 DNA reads TGCAGCGTCCTGGGACTAGCGGGAGTATATGAGCAGTTCTTC.

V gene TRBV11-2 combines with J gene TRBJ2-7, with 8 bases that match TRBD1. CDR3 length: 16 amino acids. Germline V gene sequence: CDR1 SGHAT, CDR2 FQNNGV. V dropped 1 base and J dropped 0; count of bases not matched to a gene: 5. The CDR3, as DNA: TGTGCCAGCAGCTTAGGTGGGGACAGGAGCTCCTACGAGCAGTACTTC. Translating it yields CASSLGGDRSSYEQYF. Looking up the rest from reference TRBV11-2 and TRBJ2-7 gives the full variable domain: EAGVAQSPRYKIIEKRQSVAFWCNPISGHATLYWYQQILGQGPKLLIQFQNNGVVDDSQLPKDRFSAERLKGVDSTLKIQPAKLEDSAVYLCASSLGGDRSSYEQYFGPGTRLTVT.

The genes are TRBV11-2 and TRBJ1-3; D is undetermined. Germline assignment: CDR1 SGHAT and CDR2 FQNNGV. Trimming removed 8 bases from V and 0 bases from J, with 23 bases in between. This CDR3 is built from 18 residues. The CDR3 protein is CASRPDLGLHYSGNTIYF. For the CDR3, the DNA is TGTGCCAGCCGGCCCGACTTAGGACTCCATTACTCTGGAAACACCATATATTTT.

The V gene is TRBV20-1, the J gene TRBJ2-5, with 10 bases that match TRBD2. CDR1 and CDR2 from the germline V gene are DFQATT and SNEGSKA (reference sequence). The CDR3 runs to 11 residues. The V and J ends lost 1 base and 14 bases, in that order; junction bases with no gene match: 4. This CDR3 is CSARVSGGNYF. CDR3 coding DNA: TGCAGTGCTAGAGTTAGCGGGGGGAATTACTTC.

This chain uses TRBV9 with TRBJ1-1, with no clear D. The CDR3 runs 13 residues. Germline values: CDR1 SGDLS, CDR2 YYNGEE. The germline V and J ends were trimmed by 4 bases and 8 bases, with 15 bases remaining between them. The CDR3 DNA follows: TGTGCCAGCAGCCCGGGTGGGTGGGCCGAAGCTTTCTTT. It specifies CASSPGGWAEAFF.

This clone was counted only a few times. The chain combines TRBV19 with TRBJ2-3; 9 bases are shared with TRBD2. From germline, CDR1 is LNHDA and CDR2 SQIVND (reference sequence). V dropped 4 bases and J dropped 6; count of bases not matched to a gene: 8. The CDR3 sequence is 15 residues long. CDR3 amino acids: CASSTARSGGDTQYF. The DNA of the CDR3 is TGTGCCAGTAGTACCGCGAGGAGCGGGGGGGATACGCAGTATTTT.

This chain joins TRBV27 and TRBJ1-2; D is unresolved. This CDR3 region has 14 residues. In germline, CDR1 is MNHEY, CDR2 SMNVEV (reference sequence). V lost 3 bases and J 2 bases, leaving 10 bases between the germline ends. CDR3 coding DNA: TGTGCCAGCAGTTTTTCCCGGACCAACTATGGCTACACCTTC. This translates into CASSFSRTNYGYTF.

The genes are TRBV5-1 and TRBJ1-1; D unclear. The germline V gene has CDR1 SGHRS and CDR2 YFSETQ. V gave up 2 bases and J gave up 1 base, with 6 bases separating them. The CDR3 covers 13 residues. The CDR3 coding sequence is TGCGCCAGCAGCTTCTTAGAGAACACTGAAGCTTTCTTT. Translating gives CASSFLENTEAFF.

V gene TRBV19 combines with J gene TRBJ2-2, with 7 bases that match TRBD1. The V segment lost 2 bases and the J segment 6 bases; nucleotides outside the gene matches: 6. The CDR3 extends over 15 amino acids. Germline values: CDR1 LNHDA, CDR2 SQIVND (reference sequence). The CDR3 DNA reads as TGTGCCAGTAGTATAATGAGGGGGCGCGCCGGGGAGCTGTTTTTT. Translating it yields CASSIMRGRAGELFF.

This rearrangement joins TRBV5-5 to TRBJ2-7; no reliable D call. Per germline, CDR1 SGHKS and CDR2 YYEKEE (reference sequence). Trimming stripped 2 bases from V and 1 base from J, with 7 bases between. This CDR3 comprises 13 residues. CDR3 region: CASSLLPSYEQYF. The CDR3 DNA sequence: TGTGCCAGCAGCTTACTCCCTTCCTACGAGCAGTACTTC.